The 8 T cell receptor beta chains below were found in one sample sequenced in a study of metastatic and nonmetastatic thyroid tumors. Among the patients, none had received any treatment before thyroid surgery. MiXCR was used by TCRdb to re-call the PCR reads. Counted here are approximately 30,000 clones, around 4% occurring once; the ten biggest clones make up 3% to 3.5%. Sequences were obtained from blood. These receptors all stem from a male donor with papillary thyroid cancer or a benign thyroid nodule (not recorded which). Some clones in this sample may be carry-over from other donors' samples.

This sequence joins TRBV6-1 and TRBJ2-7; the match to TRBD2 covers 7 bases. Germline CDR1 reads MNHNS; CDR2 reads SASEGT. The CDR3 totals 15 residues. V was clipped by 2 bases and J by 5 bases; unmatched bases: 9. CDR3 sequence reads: CASSEWSGGSHEQYF. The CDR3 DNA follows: TGTGCCAGCAGTGAATGGTCAGGCGGGAGCCACGAGCAGTACTTC.

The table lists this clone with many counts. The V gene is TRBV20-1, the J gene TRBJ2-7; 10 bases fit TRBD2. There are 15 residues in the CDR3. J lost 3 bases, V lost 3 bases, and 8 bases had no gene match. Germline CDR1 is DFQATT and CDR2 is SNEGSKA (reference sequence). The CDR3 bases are TGCAGTGCTAGGTCCGGACTAGCGGATTTCTACGAGCAGTACTTC. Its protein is CSARSGLADFYEQYF.

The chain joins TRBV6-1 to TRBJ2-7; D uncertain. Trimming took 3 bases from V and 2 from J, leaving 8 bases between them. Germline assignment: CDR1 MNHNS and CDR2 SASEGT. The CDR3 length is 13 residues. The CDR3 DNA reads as TGTGCCAGCAGTGAGATGGTCCCCTACGAGCAGTACTTC. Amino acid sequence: CASSEMVPYEQYF.

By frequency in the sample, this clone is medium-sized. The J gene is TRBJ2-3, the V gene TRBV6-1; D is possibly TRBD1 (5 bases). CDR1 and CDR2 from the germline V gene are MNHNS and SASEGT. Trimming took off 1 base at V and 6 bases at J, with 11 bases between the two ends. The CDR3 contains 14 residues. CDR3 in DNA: TGTGCCAGCAGTGAAGGCAGGGATTCGGATACGCAGTATTTT. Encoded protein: CASSEGRDSDTQYF.

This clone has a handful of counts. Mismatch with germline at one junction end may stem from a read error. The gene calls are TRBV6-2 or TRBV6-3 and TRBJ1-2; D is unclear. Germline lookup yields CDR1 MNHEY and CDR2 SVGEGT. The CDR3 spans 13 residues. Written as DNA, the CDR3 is TGTGCTAGCAGTTACCAAGGCCTCTATGGCTACACCTTC. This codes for CASSYQGLYGYTF.

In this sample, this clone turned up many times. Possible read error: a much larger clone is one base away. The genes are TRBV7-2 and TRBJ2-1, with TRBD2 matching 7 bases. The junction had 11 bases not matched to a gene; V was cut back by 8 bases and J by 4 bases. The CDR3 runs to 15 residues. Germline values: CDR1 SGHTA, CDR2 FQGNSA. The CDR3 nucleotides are TGTGCCAGCGTCCGCGATCCCGGGGGGTACAATGAGCAGTTCTTC. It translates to CASVRDPGGYNEQFF.

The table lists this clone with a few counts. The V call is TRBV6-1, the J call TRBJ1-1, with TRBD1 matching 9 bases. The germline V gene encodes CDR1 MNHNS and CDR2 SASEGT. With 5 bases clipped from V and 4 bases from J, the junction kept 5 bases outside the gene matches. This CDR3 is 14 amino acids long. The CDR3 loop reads CASSRTGVSTEAFF. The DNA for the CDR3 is TGTGCCAGCAGTAGGACAGGGGTGTCCACTGAAGCTTTCTTT.

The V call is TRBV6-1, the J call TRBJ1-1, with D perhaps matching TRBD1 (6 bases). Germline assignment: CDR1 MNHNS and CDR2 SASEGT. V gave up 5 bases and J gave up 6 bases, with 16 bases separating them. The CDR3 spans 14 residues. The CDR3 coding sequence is TGTGCCAGCAGTCACGAAGGGGGTAGCGCTGAAGCTTTCTTT. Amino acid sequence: CASSHEGGSAEAFF.